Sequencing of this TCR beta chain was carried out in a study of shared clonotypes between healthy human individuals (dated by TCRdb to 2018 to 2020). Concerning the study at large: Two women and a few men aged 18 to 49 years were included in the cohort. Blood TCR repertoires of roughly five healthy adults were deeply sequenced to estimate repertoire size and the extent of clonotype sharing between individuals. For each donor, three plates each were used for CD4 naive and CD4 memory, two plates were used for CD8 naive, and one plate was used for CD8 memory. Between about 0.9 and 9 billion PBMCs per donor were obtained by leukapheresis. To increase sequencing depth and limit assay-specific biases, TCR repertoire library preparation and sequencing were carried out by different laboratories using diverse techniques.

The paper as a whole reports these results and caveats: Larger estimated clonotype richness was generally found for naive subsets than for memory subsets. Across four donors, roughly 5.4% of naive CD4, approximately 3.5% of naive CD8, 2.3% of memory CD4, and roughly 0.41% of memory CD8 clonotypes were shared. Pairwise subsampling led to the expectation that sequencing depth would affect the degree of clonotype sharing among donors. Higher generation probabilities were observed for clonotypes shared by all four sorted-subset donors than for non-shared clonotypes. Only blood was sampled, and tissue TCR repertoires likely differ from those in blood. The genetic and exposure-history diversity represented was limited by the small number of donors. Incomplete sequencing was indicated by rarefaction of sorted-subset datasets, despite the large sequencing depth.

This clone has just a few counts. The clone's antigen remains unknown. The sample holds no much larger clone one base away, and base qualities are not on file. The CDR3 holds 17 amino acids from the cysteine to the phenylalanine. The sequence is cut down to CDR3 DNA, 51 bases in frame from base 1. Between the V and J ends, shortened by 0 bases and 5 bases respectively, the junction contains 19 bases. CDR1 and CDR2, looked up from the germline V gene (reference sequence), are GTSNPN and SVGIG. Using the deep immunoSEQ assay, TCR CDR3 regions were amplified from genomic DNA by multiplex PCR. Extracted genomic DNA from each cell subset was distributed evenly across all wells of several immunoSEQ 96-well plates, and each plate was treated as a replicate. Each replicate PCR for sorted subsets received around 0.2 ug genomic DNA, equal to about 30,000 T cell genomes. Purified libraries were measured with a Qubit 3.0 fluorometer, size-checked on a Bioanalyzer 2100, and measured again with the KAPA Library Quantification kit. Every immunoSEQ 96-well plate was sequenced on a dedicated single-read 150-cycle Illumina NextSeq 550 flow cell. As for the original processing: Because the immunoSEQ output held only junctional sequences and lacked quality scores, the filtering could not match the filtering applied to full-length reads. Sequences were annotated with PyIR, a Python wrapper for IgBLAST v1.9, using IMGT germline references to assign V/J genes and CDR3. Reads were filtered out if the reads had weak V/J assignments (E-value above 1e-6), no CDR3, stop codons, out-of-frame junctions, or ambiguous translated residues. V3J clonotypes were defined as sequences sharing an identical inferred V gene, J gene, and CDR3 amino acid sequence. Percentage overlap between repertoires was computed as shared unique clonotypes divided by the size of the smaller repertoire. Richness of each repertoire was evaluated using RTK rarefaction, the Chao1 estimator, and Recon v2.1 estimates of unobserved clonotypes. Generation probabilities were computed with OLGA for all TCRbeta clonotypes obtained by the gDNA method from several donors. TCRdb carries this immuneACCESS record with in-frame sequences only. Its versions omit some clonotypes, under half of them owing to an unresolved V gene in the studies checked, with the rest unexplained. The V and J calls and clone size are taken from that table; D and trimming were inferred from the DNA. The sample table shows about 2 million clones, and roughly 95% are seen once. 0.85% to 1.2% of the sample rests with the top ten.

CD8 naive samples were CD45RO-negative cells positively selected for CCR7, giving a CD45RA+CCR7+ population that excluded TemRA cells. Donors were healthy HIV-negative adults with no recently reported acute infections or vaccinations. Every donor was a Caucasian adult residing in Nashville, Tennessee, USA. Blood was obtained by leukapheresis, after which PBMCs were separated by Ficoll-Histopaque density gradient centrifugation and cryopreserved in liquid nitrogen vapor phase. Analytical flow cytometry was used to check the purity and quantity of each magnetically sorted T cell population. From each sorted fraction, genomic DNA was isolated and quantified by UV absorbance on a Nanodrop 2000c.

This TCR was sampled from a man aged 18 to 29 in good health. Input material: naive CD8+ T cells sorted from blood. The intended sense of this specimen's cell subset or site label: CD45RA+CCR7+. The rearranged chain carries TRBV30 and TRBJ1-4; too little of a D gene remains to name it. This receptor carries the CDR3 CAWSVPPPNSGNEKLFF. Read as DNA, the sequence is TGTGCCTGGAGTGTACCCCCCCCGAATTCGGGGAATGAAAAACTGTTTTTT.